This TCR beta chain was recorded in a study of cytomegalovirus exposure and HLA in healthy donors. For this clone: What it binds is not known.

Trimming shortened V by 6 bases and J by 0 bases, and 12 bases separated the two germline ends. This CDR3 is built from 15 residues. CDR1 is MNHNS and CDR2 is SASEGT in the germline V gene. 13 Jbeta primers and 60 Vbeta primers were used for the PCR. The protocol was immunoSEQ multiplex PCR, while the TCRdb copy is restricted to in-frame clones and leaves out a portion. The sample lists about 81,000 clones; 70% to 80% were seen once. Overall study results and limits: The study carried out a later analysis of TCR beta sequences. It associated under 20,000 of them with specific HLA alleles at a false discovery rate of 0.05.

V usage is TRBV6-1 and J usage is TRBJ1-3; the D gene is possibly TRBD1 (6 bases). The receptor was derived from a man aged 45-65 years in good health and CMV-seropositive. Sequenced: PBMCs. The CDR3 DNA sequence: TGTGCCAGCAGAGTCGACAGGAGCTCTGGAAACACCATATATTTT. Translating it yields CASRVDRSSGNTIYF.